The entry that follows covers one T cell receptor beta chain sequence. Its antigen is unidentified. V trimming: 5 bases; J trimming: 5 bases; junction bases outside the gene matches: 4. The CDR3 has 13 amino acids. CDR1 and CDR2 (germline): SEHNR, FQNEAQ (reference sequence). MiXCR, run by TCRdb on the 5' RACE reads, gives a single entry per CDR3 protein. The repertoire has 400,000 or so distinct CDR3 sequences, 20% of them found once; the top ten carry approximately 8.4%. The data were taken from a study of T-cell memory formation after mild COVID-19. Study details: TCR clusters were mostly donor specific.

The study's findings and limits: The CD4+ clones that contracted clustered mainly within CM and EM, and the CD8+ clones concentrated in EMRA. Pre-infection memory already had some responding clones, implying cross-reactive memory joined.

V gene TRBV7-9 combines with J gene TRBJ2-5; TRBD1 agrees at 8 bases. The source is an adult woman who had mild COVID-19 (a few samples of this study predate the infection). Cell type and time point are not known. Sequenced material: PBMCs or a T cell subset sorted from them (not recorded which). DNA of the CDR3: TGTGCCAGCAGCGTGGACAGGGACGAGACCCAGTACTTC. It specifies CASSVDRDETQYF.